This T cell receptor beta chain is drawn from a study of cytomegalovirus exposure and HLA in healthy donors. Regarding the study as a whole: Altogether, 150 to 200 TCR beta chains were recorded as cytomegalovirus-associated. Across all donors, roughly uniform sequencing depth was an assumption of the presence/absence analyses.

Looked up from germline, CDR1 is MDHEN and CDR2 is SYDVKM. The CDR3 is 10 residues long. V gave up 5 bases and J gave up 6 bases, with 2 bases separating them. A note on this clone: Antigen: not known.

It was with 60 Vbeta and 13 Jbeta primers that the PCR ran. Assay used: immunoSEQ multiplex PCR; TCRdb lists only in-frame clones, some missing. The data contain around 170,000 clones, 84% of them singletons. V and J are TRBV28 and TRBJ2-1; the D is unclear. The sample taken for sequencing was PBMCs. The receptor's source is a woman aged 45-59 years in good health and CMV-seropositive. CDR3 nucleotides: TGTGCCAGCAGTCTCAATGAGCAGTTCTTC. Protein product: CASSLNEQFF.